A single sample is the source of the 29 T cell receptor beta chains below, sequenced in a study of blood T cell repertoires in COVID-19 (dated by TCRdb to 2018 to 2020). The receptor library was made with the immunoSEQ multiplex PCR assay. TCRdb provides this immuneACCESS table in a form limited to in-frame rearrangements. Some clones are lacking; in checked studies, under half of them reflect an unresolved V gene, and why the rest are absent is not known. The sample contains some 350,000 clones, about 93% of them found a single time. Clones ranked in the top ten supply roughly 3.4% of the sample. Specimen: peripheral blood. These receptors originate from a woman under 30 who had recovered from COVID-19.

V gene TRBV6-2 or TRBV6-3 combines with J gene TRBJ2-5, with D maybe TRBD2 (6 bases). CDR1 and CDR2 from the germline V gene are MNHEY and SVGEGT. Trimming removed 2 bases at V and 2 bases at J, with 9 bases between. The CDR3 has 14 residues. The CDR3: CASSYLSGQETQYF. CDR3 DNA sequence: TGTGCCAGCAGTTACCTAAGCGGGCAAGAGACCCAGTACTTC.

V usage is TRBV6-2 or TRBV6-3 and J usage is TRBJ1-5; D perhaps matches TRBD1 (5 bases). V was pared by 6 bases and J by 0 bases, with 27 bases between. CDR1 is MNHEY and CDR2 is SVGEGT in the germline V gene. The CDR3 loop spans 20 amino acids. The CDR3 region is CASSDINPPGGVDSNQPQHF. Written as DNA, the CDR3 is TGTGCCAGCAGCGATATAAACCCCCCGGGGGGAGTCGATAGCAATCAGCCCCAGCATTTT.

The J gene is TRBJ2-1, the V gene TRBV24-1, with a possible D match to TRBD1 (5 bases). Germline CDR1 KGHDR, CDR2 SFDVKD. The CDR3 spans 16 residues. Trimming pared 0 bases from V and 7 bases from J, leaving 15 bases between. The CDR3 here is CATSDLLTAARNEQFF. The CDR3 nucleotides read TGTGCCACCAGTGATTTGCTGACAGCAGCTAGGAATGAGCAGTTCTTC.

The chain carries TRBV18 and TRBJ1-1; TRBD1 matches at 7 bases. V lost 6 bases and J lost 5; bases outside the gene matches: 12. The germline CDR1 and CDR2 sequences are KGHSH and LQKENI. The length of the CDR3 is 15 residues. The CDR3 reads CASSGSDREGTEAFF. The CDR3, as DNA: TGTGCCAGCTCGGGGAGTGACAGGGAAGGGACTGAAGCTTTCTTT.

CDR3 residues: CASSYPGLAGEEEQFF. CDR3 in DNA: TGTGCCAGCAGTTACCCGGGACTAGCGGGAGAGGAGGAGCAGTTCTTC. The J gene is TRBJ2-1, the V gene TRBV6-2 or TRBV6-3; 14 bases match TRBD2. The V gene's germline CDR1 is MNHEY and CDR2 SVGEGT. The CDR3 covers 16 residues. Germline trimming cut 2 bases from V and 10 bases from J; bases unmatched to any gene: 7.

This clone was picked up one time. This sequence joins TRBV19 and TRBJ2-2, with D perhaps TRBD2 (6 bases). Trimming took off 6 bases at V and 1 base at J, with 15 bases between the two ends. Germline V gene data show CDR1 as LNHDA and CDR2 as SQIVND (reference sequence). The CDR3 contains 16 residues. The CDR3, as DNA: TGTGCCAGTAGCGTTACCAATAGCGGGAACACCGGGGAGCTGTTTTTT. It is translated as CASSVTNSGNTGELFF.

The genes are TRBV5-1 and TRBJ2-5, with D hard to call. The CDR3 consists of 13 residues. The ends were cut back, 1 base at V and 0 bases at J, with 4 bases in the middle. Germline V gene data show CDR1 as SGHRS and CDR2 as YFSETQ. Written as DNA, the CDR3 is TGCGCCAGCAGCTTGACGGACCAAGAGACCCAGTACTTC. Its translation is CASSLTDQETQYF.

This rearrangement joins TRBV27 to TRBJ2-2, with 9 bases identical to TRBD2. Looked up from germline, CDR1 is MNHEY and CDR2 is SMNVEV (reference sequence). V trimming: 0 bases; J trimming: 5 bases; junction bases outside the gene matches: 4. The CDR3 contains 16 residues. CDR3 protein: CASSLSTSGRTGELFF. The CDR3, as DNA: TGTGCCAGCAGTTTATCGACTAGCGGCAGAACCGGGGAGCTGTTTTTT.

The J gene is TRBJ1-2, the V gene TRBV5-6; TRBD1 might be the D (6 bases). This CDR3 has 17 residues. Germline V gene lookup returns CDR1 SGHDT and CDR2 YYEEEE. Trimming removed 1 base at V and 4 bases at J, with 20 bases between. The CDR3 loop is CASSLPLLSGVSYGYTF. The DNA for the CDR3 is TGTGCCAGCAGCTTGCCCCTCCTGTCAGGGGTCAGCTATGGCTACACCTTC.

This rearrangement joins TRBV27 to TRBJ1-5, with 10 bases matching TRBD1. J was trimmed by 3 bases and V by 5 bases; bases with no gene match: 4. Germline V gene lookup returns CDR1 MNHEY and CDR2 SMNVEV (reference sequence). The CDR3 runs 15 residues. The CDR3 spells CASSPGQGPNQPQHF. DNA for the CDR3: TGTGCCAGCAGTCCGGGACAGGGGCCCAATCAGCCCCAGCATTTT.

The genes are TRBV19 and TRBJ2-2, with a tentative D call TRBD2 (5 bases). The CDR3 runs 15 residues. Trimming left V 3 bases short and J 2 bases short, with 10 bases between. Germline V lookup: CDR1 LNHDA, CDR2 SQIVND (reference sequence). The CDR3 sequence: CASSMSGVNTGELFF. CDR3 DNA sequence: TGTGCCAGTAGTATGTCCGGGGTCAACACCGGGGAGCTGTTTTTT.

The genes are TRBV6-5 and TRBJ1-1; TRBD1 matches at 8 bases. This CDR3 contains 16 residues. Trimming cost V 4 bases and J 1 base; bases outside gene matches: 8. CDR1 is MNHEY and CDR2 is SVGAGI in the germline V gene. The CDR3 nucleotides are TGTGCCAGCAGTTTCAGGACAGGGCCTAAGAACACTGAAGCTTTCTTT. This sequence encodes CASSFRTGPKNTEAFF.

This clone was recorded once. V usage is TRBV3-1 (or the pseudogene TRBV3-2) and J usage is TRBJ1-1; D is unresolved. Germline-derived CDR1 and CDR2 are LGHDT and YNNKEL (reference sequence). This CDR3 region has 12 residues. The V end was cut by 3 bases, the J end by 8 bases, with 10 bases between. CDR3 residues: CASSQMESEAFF. DNA of the CDR3: TGTGCCAGCAGCCAGATGGAGTCGGAAGCTTTCTTT.

The V call is TRBV19, the J call TRBJ1-5; a weak D match, TRBD1 (6 bases). Germline V gives CDR1 LNHDA, CDR2 SQIVND (reference sequence). Trimming took off 0 bases at V and 4 bases at J, with 10 bases between the two ends. This CDR3 is 15 amino acids long. The CDR3 reads CASSIEDSSNQPQHF. CDR3 coding DNA: TGTGCCAGTAGTATAGAGGACAGTAGTAATCAGCCCCAGCATTTT.

The chain is built from TRBV5-4 and TRBJ2-3; 10 nucleotides match TRBD2. CDR1 is SGHNT and CDR2 is YYREEE in the germline V gene (reference sequence). The CDR3 has 16 residues. With 4 bases clipped from V and 6 bases from J, the junction kept 11 bases outside the gene matches. In nucleotides, the CDR3 is TGTGCCAGCAGCCCCGGGGGTAGCGGGAGGCCGGATACGCAGTATTTT. It yields the protein CASSPGGSGRPDTQYF.

The J gene is TRBJ2-3, the V gene TRBV15, with TRBD1 matching over 8 bases. The trim removed 0 bases at V and 6 bases at J, leaving 11 bases unmatched. Germline lookup yields CDR1 LNHNV and CDR2 YYDKDF (reference sequence). The CDR3 length is 17 residues. DNA of the CDR3: TGTGCCACCAGCAGAGATCTGCGCCCGACAGGGGCGGATACGCAGTATTTT. Its protein is CATSRDLRPTGADTQYF.

The chain employs TRBV18 and TRBJ1-1; TRBD1 agrees at 7 bases. Germline-derived CDR1 and CDR2 are KGHSH and LQKENI. The CDR3 length is 15 residues. V lost 3 bases, J lost 0 bases, and 4 bases stayed unmatched. The CDR3 sequence is CASSPTGTVNTEAFF. The CDR3 bases are TGTGCCAGCTCACCCACCGGGACAGTGAACACTGAAGCTTTCTTT.

This clone has only one observation. The CDR3 DNA reads as TGTGCAAGTCGCTTAGGCAGAGACAGCCTACTTAATTCACCCCTCCACTTT. Its translation: CASRLGRDSLLNSPLHF. This chain uses TRBV12-2 with TRBJ1-6; TRBD1, as called in the table, went unchecked against the DNA. TRBV12-2 is a recognized pseudogene. CDR3 length: 17 amino acids.

The chain combines TRBV7-2 with TRBJ2-7, with TRBD2 matching 12 bases. Germline V gives CDR1 SGHTA, CDR2 FQGNSA. Trimming cost V 1 base and J 3 bases; bases outside gene matches: 13. CDR3 length: 19 amino acids. The CDR3 nucleotides are TGTGCCAGCAGCTTAGTGATCTCCGGGACTAGCGGGCGAGGCTACGAGCAGTACGTC. This sequence encodes CASSLVISGTSGRGYEQYV.

The CDR3 DNA reads as TGTGCCAGCAGCTTGATGGAGCGGGATAGAGGCTACACCTTC. Its translation is CASSLMERDRGYTF. The chain carries TRBV5-4 and TRBJ1-2; D gene uncertain. Trimming shortened V by 1 base and J by 8 bases, and 15 bases separated the two germline ends. CDR1 and CDR2 (germline): SGHNT, YYREEE (reference sequence). The CDR3 consists of 14 residues.

The chain uses TRBV2 and TRBJ1-1, with D tentatively TRBD1 (5 bases). There are 16 residues in the CDR3. CDR1 is SNHLY and CDR2 is FYNNEI in the germline V gene. Trimming shortened V by 6 bases and J by 3 bases, and 20 bases separated the two germline ends. The CDR3 sequence: CASRYPRQLTDTEAFF. The CDR3 region has the DNA TGTGCCAGCAGGTACCCCAGACAGTTAACGGACACTGAAGCTTTCTTT. Full variable domain (rest looked up from reference TRBV2 and TRBJ1-1): EPEVTQTPSHQVTQMGQEVILRCVPISNHLYFYWYRQILGQKVEFLVSFYNNEISEKSEIFDDQFSVERPDGSNFTLKIRSTKLEDSAMYFCASRYPRQLTDTEAFFGQGTRLTVV.

This chain links TRBV7-9 with TRBJ1-3; no definite D call. V dropped 8 bases and J dropped 2 bases, with 16 bases sitting between them. From germline, CDR1 is SEHNR and CDR2 FQNEAQ (reference sequence). The CDR3 runs to 15 residues. Written as DNA, the CDR3 is TGTGCCAGCGCTCAACGGAGGGTAGCTGGAAACACCATATATTTT. It specifies CASAQRRVAGNTIYF. Looking up the rest from reference TRBV7-9 and TRBJ1-3 gives the full variable domain: DTGVSQNPRHKITKRGQNVTFRCDPISEHNRLYWYRQTLGQGPEFLTYFQNEAQLEKSRLLSDRFSAERPKGSFSTLEIQRTEQGDSAMYLCASAQRRVAGNTIYFGEGSWLTVV.

In the case of this clone: Other DNA sequences in this sample translate to the same CDR3. The J gene is TRBJ1-1, the V gene TRBV7-7; 10 positions match TRBD1. The germline gives CDR1 SSHAT, CDR2 FNYEAQ (reference sequence). The V and J ends lost 1 base and 8 bases, in that order; junction bases with no gene match: 1. This CDR3 spans 13 amino acids. The CDR3 coding sequence is TGTGCCAGCAGCTTAGGGACAGGGGGAGAAGCTTTCTTT. It specifies CASSLGTGGEAFF.

This clone has more than one count but fewer than ten. The V call is TRBV6-2 or TRBV6-3, the J call TRBJ1-3; D gene ambiguous. Trimming removed 4 bases from V and 10 bases from J, with 14 bases in between. The CDR3 length is 13 residues. The germline gives CDR1 MNHEY, CDR2 SVGEGT. The CDR3 loop is CASSWAGERTIYF. The CDR3 DNA follows: TGTGCCAGCAGTTGGGCAGGCGAAAGGACCATATATTTT.

J is TRBJ2-3 and V is TRBV11-2, with 13 bases lining up with TRBD2. After removal of 5 bases from V and 9 bases from J, the junction contained 14 bases not matched to a gene. The CDR3 sequence is 17 residues long. Germline CDR1 SGHAT, CDR2 FQNNGV. The CDR3 region is CASSPGLAGRHLETQYF. The CDR3 DNA follows: TGTGCCAGCAGCCCGGGACTAGCGGGGAGACACCTGGAGACGCAGTATTTT.

The table lists this clone with a count of one. J is TRBJ1-5 and V is TRBV10-3; possible D gene TRBD1, 6 bases. The CDR3 sequence is 12 residues long. Trimming stripped 6 bases from V and 4 bases from J, with 7 bases between. Germline V gives CDR1 ENHRY, CDR2 SYGVKD. The CDR3 spells CAIRQGNQPQHF. The CDR3 bases are TGTGCCATCAGACAGGGTAATCAGCCCCAGCATTTT.

This chain connects TRBV10-2 to TRBJ2-1, with a possible D match to TRBD1 (6 bases). Trimming cost V 10 bases and J 4 bases, with 17 bases left between them. The CDR3 length is 14 residues. CDR1 and CDR2 from the germline V gene are WSHSY and SAAADI. In DNA, the CDR3 is TGCGCCACCCTAGGGGGTGCCCGGTACAATGAGCAGTTCTTC. It yields the protein CATLGGARYNEQFF.

CDR3 sequence reads: CSDSGNEQFF. The CDR3 nucleotides are TGCAGCGATAGCGGGAATGAGCAGTTCTTC. The rearrangement links TRBV29-1 to TRBJ2-1, with 7 bases matching TRBD2. CDR1 and CDR2 (germline): SQVTM, ANQGSEA. This CDR3 contains 10 residues. After removal of 7 bases from V and 7 bases from J, the junction contained 1 base not matched to a gene.

This chain uses TRBV27 with TRBJ1-1; possibly TRBD1 for D (5 bases). This CDR3 comprises 12 residues. V was cut by 8 bases and J by 8 bases, with 15 bases left in between. Per the germline V gene, CDR1 is MNHEY and CDR2 is SMNVEV (reference sequence). CDR3 loop: CASGIQGGEAFF. CDR3 sequence (DNA): TGTGCCAGCGGAATCCAGGGAGGAGAAGCTTTCTTT.